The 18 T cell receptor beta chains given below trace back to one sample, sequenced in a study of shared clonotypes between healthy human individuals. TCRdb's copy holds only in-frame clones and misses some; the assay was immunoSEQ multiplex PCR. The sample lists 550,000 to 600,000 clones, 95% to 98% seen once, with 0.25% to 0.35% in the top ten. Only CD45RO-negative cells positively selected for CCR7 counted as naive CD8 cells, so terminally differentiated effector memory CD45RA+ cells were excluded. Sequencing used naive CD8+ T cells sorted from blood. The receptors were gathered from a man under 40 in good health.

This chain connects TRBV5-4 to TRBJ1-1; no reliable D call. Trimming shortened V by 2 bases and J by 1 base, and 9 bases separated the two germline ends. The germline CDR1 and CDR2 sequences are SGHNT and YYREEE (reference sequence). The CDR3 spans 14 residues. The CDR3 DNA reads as TGTGCCAGCAGCTTTAAGGGTGCGAACACTGAAGCTTTCTTT. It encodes CASSFKGANTEAFF.

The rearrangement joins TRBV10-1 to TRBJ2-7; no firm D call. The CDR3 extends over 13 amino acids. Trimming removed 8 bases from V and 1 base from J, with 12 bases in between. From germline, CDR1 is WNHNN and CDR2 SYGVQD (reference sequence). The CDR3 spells CASSSQESYEQYF. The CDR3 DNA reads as TGCGCCAGCTCTAGTCAGGAGTCCTACGAGCAGTACTTC.

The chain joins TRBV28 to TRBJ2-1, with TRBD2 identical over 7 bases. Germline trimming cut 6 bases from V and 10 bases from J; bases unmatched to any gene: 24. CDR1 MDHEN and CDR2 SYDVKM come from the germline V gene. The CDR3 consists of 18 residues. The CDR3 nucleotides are TGTGCCAGCAGCTACCGCGGGGTTTGGCGGGAGTCTAACAGCGAGCAGTTCTTC. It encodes CASSYRGVWRESNSEQFF.

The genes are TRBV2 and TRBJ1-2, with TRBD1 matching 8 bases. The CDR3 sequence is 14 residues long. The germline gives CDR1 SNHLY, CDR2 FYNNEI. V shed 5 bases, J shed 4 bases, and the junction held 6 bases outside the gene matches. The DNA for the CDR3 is TGTGCCAGCAGTCAGGGCGGGACAGGCTATGGCTACACCTTC. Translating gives CASSQGGTGYGYTF.

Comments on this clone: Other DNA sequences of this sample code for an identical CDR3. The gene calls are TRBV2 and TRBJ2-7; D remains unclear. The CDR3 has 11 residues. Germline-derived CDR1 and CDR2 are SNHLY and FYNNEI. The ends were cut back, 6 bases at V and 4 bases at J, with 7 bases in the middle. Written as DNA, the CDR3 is TGTGCCAGCAGGGAGAATTACGAGCAGTACTTC. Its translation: CASRENYEQYF. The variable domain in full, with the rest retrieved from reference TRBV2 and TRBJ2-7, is EPEVTQTPSHQVTQMGQEVILRCVPISNHLYFYWYRQILGQKVEFLVSFYNNEISEKSEIFDDQFSVERPDGSNFTLKIRSTKLEDSAMYFCASRENYEQYFGPGTRLTVT.

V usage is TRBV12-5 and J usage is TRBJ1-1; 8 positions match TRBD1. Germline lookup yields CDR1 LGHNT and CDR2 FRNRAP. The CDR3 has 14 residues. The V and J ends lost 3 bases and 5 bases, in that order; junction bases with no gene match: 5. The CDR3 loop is CASGFSDRGTEAFF. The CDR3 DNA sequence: TGTGCTAGTGGTTTCTCCGACAGGGGTACTGAAGCTTTCTTT.

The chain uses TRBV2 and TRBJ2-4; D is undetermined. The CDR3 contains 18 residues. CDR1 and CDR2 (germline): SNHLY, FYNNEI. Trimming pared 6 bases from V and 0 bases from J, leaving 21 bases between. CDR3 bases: TGTGCCAGCAGGGGCTCTGGCAGCCCAAACTTAGCCAAAAACATTCAGTACTTC. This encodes CASRGSGSPNLAKNIQYF. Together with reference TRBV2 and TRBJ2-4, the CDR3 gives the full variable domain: EPEVTQTPSHQVTQMGQEVILRCVPISNHLYFYWYRQILGQKVEFLVSFYNNEISEKSEIFDDQFSVERPDGSNFTLKIRSTKLEDSAMYFCASRGSGSPNLAKNIQYFGAGTRLSVL.

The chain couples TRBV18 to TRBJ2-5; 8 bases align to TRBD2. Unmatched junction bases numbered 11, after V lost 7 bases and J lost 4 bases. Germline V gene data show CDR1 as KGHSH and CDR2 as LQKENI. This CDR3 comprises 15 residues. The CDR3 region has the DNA TGTGCCAGCTGCCCAGCGGGAGTATCCGGAGAGACCCAGTACTTC. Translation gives CASCPAGVSGETQYF.

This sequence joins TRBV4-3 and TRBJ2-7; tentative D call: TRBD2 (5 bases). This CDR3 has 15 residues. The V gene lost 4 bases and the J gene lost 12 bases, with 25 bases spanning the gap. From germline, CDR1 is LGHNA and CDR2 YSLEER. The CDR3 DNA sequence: TGCGCCAGCAGCCCCGGACTGGGGAGCGCCGAACATCGGTACTTC. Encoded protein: CASSPGLGSAEHRYF.

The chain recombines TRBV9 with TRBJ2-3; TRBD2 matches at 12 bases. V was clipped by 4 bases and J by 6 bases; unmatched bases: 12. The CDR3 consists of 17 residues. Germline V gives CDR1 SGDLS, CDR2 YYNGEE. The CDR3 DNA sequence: TGTGCCAGCAGCTATACAGGACTAGCGGGAATTCGTGATACGCAGTATTTT. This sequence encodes CASSYTGLAGIRDTQYF. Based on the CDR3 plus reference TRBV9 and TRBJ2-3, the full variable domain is DSGVTQTPKHLITATGQRVTLRCSPRSGDLSVYWYQQSLDQGLQFLIQYYNGEERAKGNILERFSAQQFPDLHSELNLSSLELGDSALYFCASSYTGLAGIRDTQYFGPGTRLTVL.

CDR3 in amino acids: CASSDRGGTDTQYF. The CDR3 DNA reads as TGTGCCAGCAGCGACAGGGGTGGGACAGATACGCAGTATTTT. J is TRBJ2-3 and V is TRBV7-2, with 8 bases lining up with TRBD1. The germline V gene has CDR1 SGHTA and CDR2 FQGNSA. The V segment lost 5 bases and the J segment 3 bases; nucleotides outside the gene matches: 4. The CDR3 length is 14 residues.

In DNA, the CDR3 is TGTGCCAGCAGCCACGGACTCCGGGGTTCCGCGCGGGAGGGTGAGCAGTTCTTC. Translating it yields CASSHGLRGSAREGEQFF. This chain uses TRBV4-2 with TRBJ2-1; 9 nucleotides match TRBD2. Trimming at V came to 3 bases and at J to 9 bases, leaving 18 bases not matched to a gene. Looked up from germline, CDR1 is LGHNA and CDR2 is YNFKEQ. CDR3 length equals 18 residues.

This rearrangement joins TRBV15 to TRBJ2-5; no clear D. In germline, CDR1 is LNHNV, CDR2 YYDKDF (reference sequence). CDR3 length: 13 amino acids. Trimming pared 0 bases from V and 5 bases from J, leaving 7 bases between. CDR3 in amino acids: CATSRDSVETQYF. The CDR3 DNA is TGTGCCACCAGCAGAGATTCGGTTGAGACCCAGTACTTC. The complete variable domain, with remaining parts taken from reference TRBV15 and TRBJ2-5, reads DAMVIQNPRYQVTQFGKPVTLSCSQTLNHNVMYWYQQKSSQAPKLLFHYYDKDFNNEADTPDNFQSRRPNTSFCFLDIRSPGLGDTAMYLCATSRDSVETQYFGPGTRLLVL.

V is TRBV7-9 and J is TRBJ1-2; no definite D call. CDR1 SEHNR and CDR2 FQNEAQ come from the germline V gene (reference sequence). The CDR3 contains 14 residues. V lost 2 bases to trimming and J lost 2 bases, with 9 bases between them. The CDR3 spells CASSLFVDNYGYTF. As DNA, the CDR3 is TGTGCCAGCAGCTTATTTGTGGACAACTATGGCTACACCTTC.

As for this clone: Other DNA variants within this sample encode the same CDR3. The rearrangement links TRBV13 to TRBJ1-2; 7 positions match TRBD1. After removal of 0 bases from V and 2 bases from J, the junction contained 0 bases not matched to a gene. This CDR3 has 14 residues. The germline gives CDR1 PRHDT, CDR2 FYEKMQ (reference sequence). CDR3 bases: TGTGCCAGCAGCTTAGGGACAGGGAACTATGGCTACACCTTC. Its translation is CASSLGTGNYGYTF.

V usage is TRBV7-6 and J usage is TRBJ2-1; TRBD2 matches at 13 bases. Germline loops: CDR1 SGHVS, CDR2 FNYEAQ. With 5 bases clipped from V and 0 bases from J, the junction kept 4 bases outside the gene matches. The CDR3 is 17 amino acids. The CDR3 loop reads CASSERTSGSSYNEQFF. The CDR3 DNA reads TGTGCCAGCAGCGAGAGGACTAGCGGGAGCTCCTACAATGAGCAGTTCTTC.

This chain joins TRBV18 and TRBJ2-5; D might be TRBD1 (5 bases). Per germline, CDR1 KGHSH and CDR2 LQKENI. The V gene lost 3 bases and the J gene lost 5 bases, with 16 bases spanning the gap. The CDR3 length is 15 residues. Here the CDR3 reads CASSPDSPLPETQYF. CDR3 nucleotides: TGTGCCAGCTCACCCGACAGCCCCTTACCGGAGACCCAGTACTTC.

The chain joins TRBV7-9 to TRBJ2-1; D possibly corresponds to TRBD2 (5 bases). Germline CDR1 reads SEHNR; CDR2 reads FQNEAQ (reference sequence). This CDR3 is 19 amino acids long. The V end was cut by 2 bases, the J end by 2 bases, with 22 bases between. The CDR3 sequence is CASSLLSPSLATPYNEQFF. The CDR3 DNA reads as TGTGCCAGCAGCTTATTATCCCCCTCCCTAGCTACCCCCTACAATGAGCAGTTCTTC.